This T cell receptor beta chain is from a study of blood T cells in healthy people across ages. Primed by a sample-barcoded 5' primer and a J-beta primer mix, a second PCR proceeded for 7 to 11 cycles. Each CDR3 protein gets one entry after TCRdb re-called the 5' RACE reads with MiXCR. This table has about 650,000 distinct CDR3 sequences, 32% appearing once. The V and J ends lost 7 bases and 0 bases, in that order; junction bases with no gene match: 12. The CDR3 is 17 amino acids. The V gene's germline CDR1 is MNHNY and CDR2 SVGAGI (reference sequence). This chain uses TRBV6-6 with TRBJ1-1; TRBD1 aligns across 9 bases. This receptor was identified in a woman older than 75 in good health. Sequencing used blood. The CDR3: CASITPGQGRLNTEAFF. CDR3 coding DNA: TGTGCCAGCATCACCCCGGGACAGGGCCGTTTGAACACTGAAGCTTTCTTT.